This T cell receptor beta chain appears in the sequencing data of a study of cytomegalovirus exposure and HLA in healthy donors. The PCR ran on 60 Vbeta and 13 Jbeta primers. Profiled with immunoSEQ multiplex PCR; TCRdb holds only in-frame clones, not every one. In the table there are approximately 150,000 clones, 65% to 70% of which are singletons. V was trimmed by 3 bases and J by 8 bases, leaving 10 bases between them. The germline CDR1 and CDR2 sequences are MNHEY and SMNVEV (reference sequence). CDR3 length: 12 amino acids. This receptor was taken from a woman aged 18-30 years in good health and CMV-seropositive. J is TRBJ1-1 and V is TRBV27; D may be TRBD1 (5 bases). The material sequenced was PBMCs. This CDR3 is CASSLWGSEAFF. CDR3 sequence (DNA): TGTGCCAGCAGTTTGTGGGGCTCGGAAGCTTTCTTT.